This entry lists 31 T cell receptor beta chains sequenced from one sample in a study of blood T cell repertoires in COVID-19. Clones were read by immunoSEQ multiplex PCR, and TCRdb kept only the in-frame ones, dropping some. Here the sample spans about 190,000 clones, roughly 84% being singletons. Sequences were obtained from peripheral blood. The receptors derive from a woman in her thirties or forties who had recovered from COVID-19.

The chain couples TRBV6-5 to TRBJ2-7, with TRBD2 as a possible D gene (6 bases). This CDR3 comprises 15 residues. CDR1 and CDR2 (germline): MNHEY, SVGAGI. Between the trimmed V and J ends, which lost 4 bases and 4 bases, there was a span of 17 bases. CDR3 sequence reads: CASSWTAGNVYEQYF. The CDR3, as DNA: TGTGCCAGCAGTTGGACCGCGGGGAATGTTTACGAGCAGTACTTC.

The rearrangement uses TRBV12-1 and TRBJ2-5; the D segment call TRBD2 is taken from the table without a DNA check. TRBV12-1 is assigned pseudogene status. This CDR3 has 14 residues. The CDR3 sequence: CASSFRSSQETQYF. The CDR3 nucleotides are TGTGCCAGCAGCTTTCGCTCTAGTCAAGAGACCCAGTACTTC.

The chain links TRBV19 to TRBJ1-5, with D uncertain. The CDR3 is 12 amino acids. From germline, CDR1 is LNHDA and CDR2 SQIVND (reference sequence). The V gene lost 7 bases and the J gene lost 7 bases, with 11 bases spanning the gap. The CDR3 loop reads CASNNRHQPQHF. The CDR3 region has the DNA TGTGCCAGTAACAACAGACACCAGCCCCAGCATTTT. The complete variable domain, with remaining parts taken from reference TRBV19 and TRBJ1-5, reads DGGITQSPKYLFRKEGQNVTLSCEQNLNHDAMYWYRQDPGQGLRLIYYSQIVNDFQKGDIAEGYSVSREKKESFPLTVTSAQKNPTAFYLCASNNRHQPQHFGDGTRLSIL.

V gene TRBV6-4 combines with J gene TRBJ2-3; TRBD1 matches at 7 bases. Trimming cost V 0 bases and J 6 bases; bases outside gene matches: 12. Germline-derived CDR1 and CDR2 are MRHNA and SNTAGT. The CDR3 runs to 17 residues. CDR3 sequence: CASSDSYRGPKGDTQYF. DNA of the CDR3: TGTGCCAGCAGTGACTCCTACAGGGGACCTAAAGGGGATACGCAGTATTTT.

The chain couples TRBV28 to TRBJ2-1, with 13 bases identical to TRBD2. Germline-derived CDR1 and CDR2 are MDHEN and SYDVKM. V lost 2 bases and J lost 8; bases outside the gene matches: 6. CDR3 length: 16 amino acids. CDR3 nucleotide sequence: TGTGCCAGCAGTTTAAATGGACTAGCGGGAGTGGATGAGCAGTTCTTC. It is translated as CASSLNGLAGVDEQFF.

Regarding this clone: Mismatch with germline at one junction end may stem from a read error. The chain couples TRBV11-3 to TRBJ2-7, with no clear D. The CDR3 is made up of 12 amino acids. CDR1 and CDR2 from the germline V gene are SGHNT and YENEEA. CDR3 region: CASSLDPSRISF. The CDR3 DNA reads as TGTGCCAGCAGCTTAGACCCCTCGAGGATCAGCTTC. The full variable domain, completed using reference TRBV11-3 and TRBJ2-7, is EAGVVQSPRYKIIEKKQPVAFWCNPISGHNTLYWYLQNLGQGPELLIRYENEEAVDDSQLPKDRFSAERLKGVDSTLKIQPAELGDSAVYLCASSLDPSRISFGPGTRLTVT.

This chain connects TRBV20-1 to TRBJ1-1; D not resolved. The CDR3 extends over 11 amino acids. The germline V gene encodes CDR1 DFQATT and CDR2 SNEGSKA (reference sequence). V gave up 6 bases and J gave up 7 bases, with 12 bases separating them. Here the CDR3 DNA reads TGCAGTGCCCTAGGGAGAGGTGAAGCTTTCTTT. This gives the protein CSALGRGEAFF.

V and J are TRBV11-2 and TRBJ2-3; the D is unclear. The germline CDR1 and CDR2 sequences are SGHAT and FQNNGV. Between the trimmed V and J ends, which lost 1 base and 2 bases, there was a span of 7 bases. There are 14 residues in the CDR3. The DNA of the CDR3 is TGTGCCAGCAGCTTAGGACTCTACACAGATACGCAGTATTTT. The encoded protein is CASSLGLYTDTQYF. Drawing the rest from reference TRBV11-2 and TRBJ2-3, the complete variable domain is EAGVAQSPRYKIIEKRQSVAFWCNPISGHATLYWYQQILGQGPKLLIQFQNNGVVDDSQLPKDRFSAERLKGVDSTLKIQPAKLEDSAVYLCASSLGLYTDTQYFGPGTRLTVL.

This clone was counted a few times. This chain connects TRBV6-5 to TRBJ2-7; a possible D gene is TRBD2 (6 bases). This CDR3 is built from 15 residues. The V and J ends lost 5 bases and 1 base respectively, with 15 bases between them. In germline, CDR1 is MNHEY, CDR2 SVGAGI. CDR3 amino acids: CASSTEVSGSYEQYF. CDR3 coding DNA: TGTGCCAGCAGTACCGAGGTTAGCGGTTCCTACGAGCAGTACTTC.

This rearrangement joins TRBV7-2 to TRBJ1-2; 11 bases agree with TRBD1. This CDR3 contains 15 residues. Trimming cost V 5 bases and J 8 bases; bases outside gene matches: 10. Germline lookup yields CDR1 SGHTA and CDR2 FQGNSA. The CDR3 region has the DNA TGTGCCAGCAGCGCGCTATGGACAGGGGGCCGGGGCTACACCTTC. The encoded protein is CASSALWTGGRGYTF.

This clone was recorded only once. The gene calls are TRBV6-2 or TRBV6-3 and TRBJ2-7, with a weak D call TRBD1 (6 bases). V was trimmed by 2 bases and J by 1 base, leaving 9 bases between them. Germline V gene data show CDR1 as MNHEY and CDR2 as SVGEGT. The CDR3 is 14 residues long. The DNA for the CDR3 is TGTGCCAGCAGTTACCCAGGACAGTCCTACGAGCAGTACTTC. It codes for CASSYPGQSYEQYF.

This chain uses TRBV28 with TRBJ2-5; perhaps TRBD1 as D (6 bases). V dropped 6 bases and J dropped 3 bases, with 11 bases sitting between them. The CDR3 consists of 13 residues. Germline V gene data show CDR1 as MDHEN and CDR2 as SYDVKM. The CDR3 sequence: CASSRDTEETQYF. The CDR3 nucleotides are TGTGCCAGCAGCCGGGACACCGAAGAGACCCAGTACTTC.

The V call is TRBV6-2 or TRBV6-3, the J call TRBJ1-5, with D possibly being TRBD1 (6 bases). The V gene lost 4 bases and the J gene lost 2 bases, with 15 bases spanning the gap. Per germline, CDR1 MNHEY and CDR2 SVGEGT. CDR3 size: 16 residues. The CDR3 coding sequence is TGTGCCAGCAGTTCCGGACAGAACGCTGGCAATCAGCCCCAGCATTTT. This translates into CASSSGQNAGNQPQHF.

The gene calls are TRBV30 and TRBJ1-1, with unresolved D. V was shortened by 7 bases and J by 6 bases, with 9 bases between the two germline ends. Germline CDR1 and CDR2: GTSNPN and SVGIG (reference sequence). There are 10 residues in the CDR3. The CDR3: CAYQVAEAFF. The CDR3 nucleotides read TGTGCCTACCAGGTCGCTGAAGCTTTCTTT.

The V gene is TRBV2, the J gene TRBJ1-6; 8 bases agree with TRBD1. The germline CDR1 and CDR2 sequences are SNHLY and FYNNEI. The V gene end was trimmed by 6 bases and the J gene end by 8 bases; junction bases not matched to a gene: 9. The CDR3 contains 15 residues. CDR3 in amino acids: CASRTDRGRHSPLHF. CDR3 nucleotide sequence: TGTGCCAGCAGGACAGACAGGGGAAGGCATTCACCCCTCCACTTT.

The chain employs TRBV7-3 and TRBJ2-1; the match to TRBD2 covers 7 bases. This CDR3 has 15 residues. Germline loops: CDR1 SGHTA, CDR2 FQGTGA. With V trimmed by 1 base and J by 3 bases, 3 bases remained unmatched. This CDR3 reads CASSLSGSVYNEQFF. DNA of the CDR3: TGTGCCAGCAGCTTAAGCGGGAGTGTCTACAATGAGCAGTTCTTC.

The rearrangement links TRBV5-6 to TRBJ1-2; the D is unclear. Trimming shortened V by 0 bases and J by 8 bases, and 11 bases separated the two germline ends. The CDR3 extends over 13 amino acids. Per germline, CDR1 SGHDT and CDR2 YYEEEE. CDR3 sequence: CASSLGVGGGYTF. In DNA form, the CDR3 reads TGTGCCAGCAGCTTGGGTGTAGGCGGGGGCTACACCTTC.

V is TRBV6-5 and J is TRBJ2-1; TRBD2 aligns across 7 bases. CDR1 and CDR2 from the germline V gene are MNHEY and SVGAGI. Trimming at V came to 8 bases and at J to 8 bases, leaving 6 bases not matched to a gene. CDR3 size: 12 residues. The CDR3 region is CASEGGSDEQFF. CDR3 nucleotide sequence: TGTGCCAGCGAGGGAGGGTCCGATGAGCAGTTCTTC.

In nucleotides, the CDR3 is TGTGCCAGCAGTGACCCGGGACTAGCGGGTGGCCCGAGCTCCTACAATGAGCAGTTCTTC. This gives the protein CASSDPGLAGGPSSYNEQFF. The chain links TRBV27 to TRBJ2-1; 12 bases agree with TRBD2. The germline V gene encodes CDR1 MNHEY and CDR2 SMNVEV (reference sequence). J lost 0 bases, V lost 5 bases, and 14 bases had no gene match. The CDR3 loop spans 20 amino acids.

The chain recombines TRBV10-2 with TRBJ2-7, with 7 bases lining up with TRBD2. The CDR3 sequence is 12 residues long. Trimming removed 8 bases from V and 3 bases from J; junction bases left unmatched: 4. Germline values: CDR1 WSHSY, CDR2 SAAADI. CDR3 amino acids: CASGGGYYEQYF. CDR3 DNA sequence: TGCGCCAGCGGCGGGGGATACTACGAGCAGTACTTC.

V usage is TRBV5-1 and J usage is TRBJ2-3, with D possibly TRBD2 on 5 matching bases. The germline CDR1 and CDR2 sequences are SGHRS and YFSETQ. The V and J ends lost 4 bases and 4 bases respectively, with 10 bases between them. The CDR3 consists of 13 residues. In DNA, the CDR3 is TGCGCCAGCAGCCCCCACGGGGCAGATACGCAGTATTTT. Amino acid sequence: CASSPHGADTQYF.

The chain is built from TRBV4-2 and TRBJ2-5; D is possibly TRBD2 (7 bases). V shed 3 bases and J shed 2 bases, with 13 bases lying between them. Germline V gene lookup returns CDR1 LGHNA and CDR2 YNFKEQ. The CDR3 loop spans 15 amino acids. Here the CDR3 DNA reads TGTGCCAGCAGCCACCGAAGGGGGGGTCAAGAGACCCAGTACTTC. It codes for CASSHRRGGQETQYF.

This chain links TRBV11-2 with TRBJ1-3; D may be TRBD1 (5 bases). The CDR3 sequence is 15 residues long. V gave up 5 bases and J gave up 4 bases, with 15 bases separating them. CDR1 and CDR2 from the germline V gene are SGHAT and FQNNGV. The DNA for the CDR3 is TGTGCCAGCAGCCTCTCGGGGGTAGGAGGAAACACCATATATTTT. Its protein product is CASSLSGVGGNTIYF.

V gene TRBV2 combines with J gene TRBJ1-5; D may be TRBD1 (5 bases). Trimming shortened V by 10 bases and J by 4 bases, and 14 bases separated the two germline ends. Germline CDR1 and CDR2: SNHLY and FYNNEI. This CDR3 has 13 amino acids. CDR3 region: CATKQEKNQPQHF. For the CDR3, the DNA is TGTGCCACGAAACAGGAGAAGAATCAGCCCCAGCATTTT.

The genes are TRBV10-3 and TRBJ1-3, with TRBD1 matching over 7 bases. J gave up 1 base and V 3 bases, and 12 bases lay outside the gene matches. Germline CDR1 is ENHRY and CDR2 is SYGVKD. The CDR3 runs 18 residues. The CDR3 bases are TGTGCCATCAGTGACGGCGAGAGGGGGCTCCGGTCTGGAAACACCATATATTTT. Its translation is CAISDGERGLRSGNTIYF.

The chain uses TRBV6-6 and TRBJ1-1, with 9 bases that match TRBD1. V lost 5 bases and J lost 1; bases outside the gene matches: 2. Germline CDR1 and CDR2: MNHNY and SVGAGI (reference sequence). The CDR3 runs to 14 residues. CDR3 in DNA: TGTGCCAGCAGTCGACAGGGGGGGAACACTGAAGCTTTCTTT. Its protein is CASSRQGGNTEAFF.

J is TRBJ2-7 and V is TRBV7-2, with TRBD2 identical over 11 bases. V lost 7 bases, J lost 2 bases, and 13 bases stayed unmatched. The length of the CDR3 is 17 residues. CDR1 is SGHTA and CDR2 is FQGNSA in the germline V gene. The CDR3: CASTLRGTSGSPYEQYF. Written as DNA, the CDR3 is TGTGCCAGCACCCTAAGGGGTACTAGCGGGAGCCCCTACGAGCAGTACTTC.

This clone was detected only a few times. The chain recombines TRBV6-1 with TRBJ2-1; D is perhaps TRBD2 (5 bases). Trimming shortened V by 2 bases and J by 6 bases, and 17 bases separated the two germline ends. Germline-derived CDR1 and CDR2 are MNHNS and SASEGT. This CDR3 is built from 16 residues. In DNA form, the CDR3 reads TGTGCCAGCAGTGAAAAGTTCGGACTGGGCCTCAATGAGCAGTTCTTC. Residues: CASSEKFGLGLNEQFF.

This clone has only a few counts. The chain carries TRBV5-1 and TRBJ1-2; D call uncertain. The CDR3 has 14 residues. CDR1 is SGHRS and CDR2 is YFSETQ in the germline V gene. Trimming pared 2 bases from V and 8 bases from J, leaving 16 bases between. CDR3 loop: CASSLTGEGGGYTF. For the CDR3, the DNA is TGCGCCAGCAGCTTAACGGGCGAAGGAGGGGGCTACACCTTC.

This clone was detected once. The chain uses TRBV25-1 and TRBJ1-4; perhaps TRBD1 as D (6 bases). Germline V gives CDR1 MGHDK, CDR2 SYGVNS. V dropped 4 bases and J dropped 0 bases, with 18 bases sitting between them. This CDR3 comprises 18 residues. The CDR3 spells CASSGVRGTFATNEKLFF. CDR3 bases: TGTGCCAGCAGTGGGGTAAGGGGGACCTTTGCAACTAATGAAAAACTGTTTTTT.

The CDR3 DNA reads TGCAGTGCGGAAACAGGGGAAGCTTTCTTT. Its translation is CSAETGEAFF. The genes are TRBV20-1 and TRBJ1-1; tentative D call: TRBD1 (6 bases). Germline CDR1 reads DFQATT; CDR2 reads SNEGSKA (reference sequence). With 6 bases removed from V and 8 bases from J, the gap between germline ends came to 10 bases. The CDR3 spans 10 residues.